The 8 T cell receptor beta chains below were found in one sample sequenced in a study of blood T cell repertoires in COVID-19. The protocol was immunoSEQ multiplex PCR, while the TCRdb copy is restricted to in-frame clones and leaves out a portion. The data contain roughly 150,000 clones, roughly 84% of them singletons. The sample consisted of peripheral blood. The receptors here all came from an elderly man with COVID-19, enrolled during active disease.

The gene calls are TRBV4-1 and TRBJ1-5, with D possibly being TRBD1 (5 bases). The V gene's germline CDR1 is MGHRA and CDR2 YSYEKL. There are 16 residues in the CDR3. Trimming stripped 0 bases from V and 3 bases from J, with 12 bases between. The CDR3 sequence is CASSQDRGGYNQPQHF. CDR3 bases: TGCGCCAGCAGCCAAGATAGGGGAGGATACAATCAGCCCCAGCATTTT.

Worth noting for this clone: An end of the junction does not agree with germline; a read error may underlie this. The gene calls are TRBV4-1 and TRBJ1-5; a possible D gene is TRBD1 (5 bases). The CDR3 is 12 residues long. Germline loops: CDR1 MGHRA, CDR2 YSYEKL. The CDR3: CASSQEKGPRYF. In DNA form, the CDR3 reads TGCGCCAGCAGCCAAGAAAAGGGGCCCAGGTATTTT.

J is TRBJ1-2 and V is TRBV5-4; tentative D call: TRBD1 (5 bases). The CDR3 loop spans 13 amino acids. Germline CDR1 SGHNT, CDR2 YYREEE (reference sequence). Trimming removed 0 bases from V and 7 bases from J, with 10 bases in between. CDR3 sequence: CASSLAAGVGYTF. CDR3 nucleotide sequence: TGTGCCAGCAGCTTGGCGGCGGGGGTTGGCTACACCTTC.

This chain connects TRBV30 to TRBJ1-1; 9 nucleotides match TRBD1. Germline V gene data show CDR1 as GTSNPN and CDR2 as SVGIG (reference sequence). There are 13 residues in the CDR3. V trimming: 3 bases; J trimming: 5 bases; junction bases outside the gene matches: 4. CDR3 nucleotides: TGTGCCTGGAGCGGGACAGGGCGGACTGAAGCTTTCTTT. It yields the protein CAWSGTGRTEAFF.

This chain uses TRBV5-4 with TRBJ1-1; TRBD1 might be the D (6 bases). The germline V and J ends were trimmed by 5 bases and 0 bases, with 17 bases remaining between them. Looked up from germline, CDR1 is SGHNT and CDR2 is YYREEE (reference sequence). This CDR3 comprises 16 residues. The CDR3 sequence: CASRGKSGTLNTEAFF. Written as DNA, the CDR3 is TGTGCCAGCAGGGGCAAGTCCGGGACACTGAACACTGAAGCTTTCTTT.

The chain couples TRBV12-3 or TRBV12-4 to TRBJ1-1, with 7 bases fitting TRBD1. V shed 6 bases, J shed 3 bases, and the junction held 4 bases outside the gene matches. The CDR3 has 13 residues. CDR3 amino acids: CASSRGTDTEAFF. The CDR3 DNA follows: TGTGCCAGCAGCAGGGGGACCGACACTGAAGCTTTCTTT.

The gene calls are TRBV5-6 and TRBJ2-4; possibly TRBD1 for D (5 bases). The CDR3 sequence is 15 residues long. Germline CDR1 SGHDT, CDR2 YYEEEE. Trimming took off 1 base at V and 1 base at J, with 9 bases between the two ends. The DNA for the CDR3 is TGTGCCAGCAGCTTGTTGGACAAGGCCAAAAACATTCAGTACTTC. This encodes CASSLLDKAKNIQYF.

V and J are TRBV27 and TRBJ2-2, with 9 positions matching TRBD1. The CDR3 contains 15 residues. Trimming at V came to 3 bases and at J to 8 bases, leaving 7 bases not matched to a gene. The germline V gene encodes CDR1 MNHEY and CDR2 SMNVEV (reference sequence). This CDR3 is CASSFYSQGAGELFF. CDR3 nucleotide sequence: TGTGCCAGCAGTTTCTATTCACAGGGGGCGGGGGAGCTGTTTTTT.